Below are 25 T cell receptor beta chains sequenced from a single sample in a study of siplizumab effects on memory and regulatory T cells. Measured with immunoSEQ multiplex PCR; TCRdb has only the in-frame clones, and not every one. The sample has 70,000 to 100,000 clones, over 95% seen once. Source material: naive CD4+ T cells sorted from blood. These TCRs come from a human donor in good health.

This clone appeared a single time. V usage is TRBV7-2 and J usage is TRBJ2-6; no clear D. The germline CDR1 and CDR2 sequences are SGHTA and FQGNSA. CDR3 length: 18 amino acids. The V end lost 1 base, the J end lost 0 bases, and 13 bases lay between the germline ends. The CDR3 reads CASSLVTAILSGANVLTF. The CDR3 DNA reads as TGTGCCAGCAGCTTAGTTACAGCCATTCTCTCTGGGGCCAACGTCCTGACTTTC.

This clone appeared a few times. The gene calls are TRBV18 and TRBJ1-1; D call uncertain. Germline V gene data show CDR1 as KGHSH and CDR2 as LQKENI. V lost 6 bases, J lost 0 bases, and 8 bases lay in between. The length of the CDR3 is 13 residues. CDR3 in DNA: TGTGCCAGCTCCCCTACATTGAACACTGAAGCTTTCTTT. This gives the protein CASSPTLNTEAFF. Filled out from reference TRBV18 and TRBJ1-1, the complete variable domain reads NAGVMQNPRHLVRRRGQEARLRCSPMKGHSHVYWYRQLPEEGLKFMVYLQKENIIDESGMPKERFSAEFPKEGPSILRIQQVVRGDSAAYFCASSPTLNTEAFFGQGTRLTVV.

The chain links TRBV28 to TRBJ2-3; 11 nucleotides match TRBD2. J was trimmed by 5 bases and V by 6 bases; bases with no gene match: 13. Looked up from germline, CDR1 is MDHEN and CDR2 is SYDVKM. The CDR3 has 17 residues. As DNA, the CDR3 is TGTGCCAGCAGGAGACTAGCGGGGCTACTACGGGGAGATACGCAGTATTTT. It is translated as CASRRLAGLLRGDTQYF.

This clone was counted between two and nine times. The chain has TRBV19 and TRBJ2-4; possibly TRBD2 for D (5 bases). Germline V gene sequence: CDR1 LNHDA, CDR2 SQIVND (reference sequence). The CDR3 is 14 residues long. Trimming removed 5 bases at V and 3 bases at J, with 11 bases between. CDR3 loop: CASSVTGSKNIQYF. The CDR3 DNA is TGTGCCAGTAGTGTGACGGGGAGCAAAAACATTCAGTACTTC.

The chain recombines TRBV5-1 with TRBJ1-3; TRBD1 might be the D (5 bases). Between the trimmed V and J ends, which lost 5 bases and 0 bases, there was a span of 12 bases. Looked up from germline, CDR1 is SGHRS and CDR2 is YFSETQ. The CDR3 has 15 amino acids. The DNA for the CDR3 is TGCGCCAGCAGTCGGGACCCGGGCTCTGGAAACACCATATATTTT. This sequence encodes CASSRDPGSGNTIYF.

The J gene is TRBJ1-4, the V gene TRBV7-3; 7 bases are shared with TRBD1. CDR3 size: 14 residues. From germline, CDR1 is SGHTA and CDR2 FQGTGA. The ends lost 5 bases at V and 2 bases at J; junction bases unmatched: 2. As DNA, the CDR3 is TGTGCCAGCAGCCAACAGGGGACTAATGAAAAACTGTTTTTT. Protein product: CASSQQGTNEKLFF.

In its sample, this clone was seen once. CDR3 DNA sequence: TGTGCCAGCAGCATACAGGTCAATGAGCAGTTCTTC. Protein product: CASSIQVNEQFF. This chain joins TRBV7-9 and TRBJ2-1; tentative D call: TRBD1 (5 bases). The CDR3 is 12 amino acids. Germline loops: CDR1 SEHNR, CDR2 FQNEAQ (reference sequence). V lost 5 bases and J lost 6, with 8 bases in between.

This clone is a singleton in its sample. This chain connects TRBV4-1 to TRBJ1-4, with D unclear. The CDR3 is 15 residues long. Trimming removed 2 bases at V and 3 bases at J, with 10 bases between. Germline V lookup: CDR1 MGHRA, CDR2 YSYEKL. The CDR3 loop reads CASSQLMGSNEKLFF. As DNA, the CDR3 is TGCGCCAGCAGCCAATTGATGGGTTCTAATGAAAAACTGTTTTTT.

The chain combines TRBV11-2 with TRBJ1-6; no clear D gene. The CDR3 consists of 15 residues. Germline values: CDR1 SGHAT, CDR2 FQNNGV. The V end was cut by 5 bases, the J end by 10 bases, with 18 bases between. The CDR3 spells CASSVRTEASSPLHF. DNA of the CDR3: TGTGCCAGCAGCGTACGGACGGAGGCCAGCTCACCCCTCCACTTT. The full variable domain, rest sourced from reference TRBV11-2 and TRBJ1-6, is EAGVAQSPRYKIIEKRQSVAFWCNPISGHATLYWYQQILGQGPKLLIQFQNNGVVDDSQLPKDRFSAERLKGVDSTLKIQPAKLEDSAVYLCASSVRTEASSPLHFGNGTRLTVT.

The CDR3 reads CASSYSRGAGYGYTF. The CDR3 nucleotides read TGTGCCAGCAGTTACTCCCGGGGGGCGGGCTATGGCTACACCTTC. V and J are TRBV6-6 and TRBJ1-2, with a weak D call TRBD1 (6 bases). The V gene's germline CDR1 is MNHNY and CDR2 SVGAGI (reference sequence). This CDR3 spans 15 amino acids. The V and J ends lost 0 bases and 4 bases respectively, with 12 bases between them.

The V and J genes are TRBV18 and TRBJ2-3; 8 bases fit TRBD2. Germline V lookup: CDR1 KGHSH, CDR2 LQKENI. V shed 2 bases and J 2 bases; nucleotides not matched to a gene: 3. This CDR3 is built from 15 residues. The CDR3, as DNA: TGTGCCAGCTCACCAAAAGCGGGGGCCACAGATACGCAGTATTTT. Protein: CASSPKAGATDTQYF.

This clone has just one count. This CDR3 is CASMRRTDTQYF. CDR3 nucleotide sequence: TGTGCCAGCATGAGGCGGACAGATACGCAGTATTTT. This rearrangement joins TRBV2 to TRBJ2-3; D is unresolved. CDR3 length: 12 residues. Trimming removed 7 bases at V and 3 bases at J, with 8 bases between. Germline CDR1 reads SNHLY; CDR2 reads FYNNEI.

This clone was detected only once. The CDR3 sequence is CASSSDGGTEAFF. CDR3 nucleotide sequence: TGTGCCAGCTCCAGCGATGGGGGCACTGAAGCTTTCTTT. The chain couples TRBV18 to TRBJ1-1; D is perhaps TRBD1 (5 bases). The CDR3 loop spans 13 amino acids. V was pared by 6 bases and J by 4 bases, with 12 bases between. The germline CDR1 and CDR2 sequences are KGHSH and LQKENI.

The chain employs TRBV6-4 and TRBJ1-5; tentatively, D is TRBD1 (6 bases). The germline CDR1 and CDR2 sequences are MRHNA and SNTAGT. The CDR3 runs 15 residues. Trimming took off 11 bases at V and 7 bases at J, with 24 bases between the two ends. The CDR3 DNA is TGTGCCCAGACCCCGGGGGCAGGGCGAGGGCAGCCCCAGCATTTT. This codes for CAQTPGAGRGQPQHF.

The chain joins TRBV6-6 to TRBJ2-5, with D possibly matching TRBD1 (5 bases). This CDR3 region has 13 residues. Per the germline V gene, CDR1 is MNHNY and CDR2 is SVGAGI (reference sequence). Trimming removed 6 bases from V and 1 base from J, with 9 bases in between. CDR3 in amino acids: CASRGHTQETQYF. The CDR3 DNA follows: TGTGCCAGCAGAGGACATACCCAAGAGACCCAGTACTTC.

This chain links TRBV2 with TRBJ1-3; TRBD1 agrees at 8 bases. The CDR3 runs 16 residues. V shed 2 bases and J 4 bases; nucleotides not matched to a gene: 7. CDR1 is SNHLY and CDR2 is FYNNEI in the germline V gene. The CDR3 sequence: CASSEIWDRRGNTIYF. The CDR3 DNA reads TGTGCCAGCAGTGAAATTTGGGACAGGCGGGGAAACACCATATATTTT.

The sample holds a few counts of this clone. This chain links TRBV9 with TRBJ1-6; D is unresolved. The CDR3 runs 17 residues. The V end was cut by 0 bases, the J end by 0 bases, with 10 bases between. CDR1 is SGDLS and CDR2 is YYNGEE in the germline V gene. In DNA, the CDR3 is TGTGCCAGCAGCGTAGGACTGCCTAGCTCCTATAATTCACCCCTCCACTTT. Translation gives CASSVGLPSSYNSPLHF.

V gene TRBV5-4 combines with J gene TRBJ1-2; D is undetermined. The CDR3 covers 14 residues. Germline CDR1 is SGHNT and CDR2 is YYREEE (reference sequence). The V end was cut by 4 bases, the J end by 8 bases, with 18 bases between. The DNA for the CDR3 is TGTGCCAGCAGCCCCGACCAAGGTTGGGAGGGCTACACCTTC. This encodes CASSPDQGWEGYTF.

The table lists this clone with a count of one. The chain joins TRBV18 to TRBJ1-2; D gene uncertain. The CDR3 is made up of 15 amino acids. Germline V gene sequence: CDR1 KGHSH, CDR2 LQKENI. The V end lost 0 bases, the J end lost 2 bases, and 10 bases lay between the germline ends. The CDR3 sequence: CASSPPVGANYGYTF. DNA for the CDR3: TGTGCCAGCTCACCACCGGTGGGAGCGAACTATGGCTACACCTTC.

The rearrangement links TRBV28 to TRBJ1-1; 9 nucleotides agree with TRBD1. V lost 4 bases to trimming and J lost 3 bases; unmatched junction nucleotides: 6. The germline gives CDR1 MDHEN, CDR2 SYDVKM. This CDR3 spans 15 amino acids. Written as DNA, the CDR3 is TGTGCCAGCAGTTCGCCGACAGGGGGAGACACTGAAGCTTTCTTT. Amino acid sequence: CASSSPTGGDTEAFF. Supplemented by reference TRBV28 and TRBJ1-1, the full variable domain reads DVKVTQSSRYLVKRTGEKVFLECVQDMDHENMFWYRQDPGLGLRLIYFSYDVKMKEKGDIPEGYSVSREKKERFSLILESASTNQTSMYLCASSSPTGGDTEAFFGQGTRLTVV.

This rearrangement joins TRBV7-9 to TRBJ1-6; tentative D call: TRBD1 (6 bases). V lost 5 bases to trimming and J lost 7 bases, with 15 bases between them. Germline assignment: CDR1 SEHNR and CDR2 FQNEAQ (reference sequence). The CDR3 is 15 residues long. CDR3 sequence: CASSQPGQVNSPLHF. CDR3 sequence (DNA): TGTGCCAGCAGCCAACCGGGACAAGTAAATTCACCCCTCCACTTT.

The J gene is TRBJ1-3, the V gene TRBV9; D gene unclear. V lost 0 bases, J lost 0 bases, and 10 bases lay in between. Germline-derived CDR1 and CDR2 are SGDLS and YYNGEE. The CDR3 sequence is 16 residues long. The CDR3 region is CASSVGGTYSGNTIYF. CDR3 bases: TGTGCCAGCAGCGTAGGAGGCACCTACTCTGGAAACACCATATATTTT.

J is TRBJ1-1 and V is TRBV6-1; 7 bases map to TRBD1. Losses at the gene ends were 5 bases for V and 3 bases for J; bases not matched to a gene: 9. The CDR3 is 15 residues long. CDR1 MNHNS and CDR2 SASEGT come from the germline V gene. The CDR3 sequence is CASSIELTGYTEAFF. CDR3 bases: TGTGCCAGCAGTATAGAGTTGACAGGGTACACTGAAGCTTTCTTT.

The CDR3 DNA is TGTGCCAGCTCGACTAGCGGGGGGACAGATACGCAGTATTTT. It codes for CASSTSGGTDTQYF. The chain recombines TRBV19 with TRBJ2-3, with 13 positions matching TRBD2. Germline values: CDR1 LNHDA, CDR2 SQIVND (reference sequence). Losses at the gene ends were 9 bases for V and 3 bases for J; bases not matched to a gene: 3. This CDR3 has 14 residues.

V is TRBV6-5 and J is TRBJ1-5; D uncertain. Trimming left V 2 bases short and J 6 bases short, with 8 bases between. The CDR3 consists of 13 residues. Germline V gene lookup returns CDR1 MNHEY and CDR2 SVGAGI. The DNA of the CDR3 is TGTGCCAGCAGTTACGGTTCAGGTCAGCCCCAGCATTTT. Its protein is CASSYGSGQPQHF.